Listed below are T cell receptor beta chains from one sample, sequenced in a study of blood T cell repertoires in COVID-19. Assay: immunoSEQ multiplex PCR; the TCRdb copy retains only in-frame clones and omits some. The sample includes 100,000 to 150,000 clones, roughly two thirds of them seen just once. Sequenced material: peripheral blood. The receptors come from a woman in her sixties or seventies with acute or convalescent COVID-19. The conserved cysteine and the conserved F or W are not part of the CDR3 here. Each record gives: CDR3 protein, V gene, J gene.

CDR3: ASSTSLQGAYEKLF
V: TRBV25-1
J: TRBJ1-4

CDR3: ASSQRQGYGYT
V: TRBV4-1
J: TRBJ1-2

CDR3: ASSPGAVEAF
V: TRBV18
J: TRBJ1-1

CDR3: ASSFDRAYGYT
V: TRBV12-3/TRBV12-4
J: TRBJ1-2

CDR3: ASMAGSNYGYT
V: TRBV6-5
J: TRBJ1-2

CDR3: ASSLLQGATEAF
V: TRBV11-2
J: TRBJ1-1

CDR3: ASSPSGHRSGANVLT
V: TRBV6-6
J: TRBJ2-6

CDR3: ASSRTREVTGYT
V: TRBV28
J: TRBJ1-2

CDR3: ASSLAQYGYT
V: TRBV7-2
J: TRBJ1-2

CDR3: ASSYLGQYGYT
V: TRBV6-5
J: TRBJ1-2

CDR3: ASSPRGLAGNLAKNIQY
V: TRBV28
J: TRBJ2-4

CDR3: ASSHKTGAAEAF
V: TRBV4-3
J: TRBJ1-1

CDR3: ASSTVPTGPVEAF
V: TRBV9
J: TRBJ1-1

CDR3: SASHRGSYEQY
V: TRBV20-1
J: TRBJ2-7

CDR3: ASSLTGAYGYT
V: TRBV5-8
J: TRBJ1-2

CDR3: ASSYRGPLH
V: TRBV2
J: TRBJ1-6

CDR3: ATSQRGTDLSYGYT
V: TRBV15
J: TRBJ1-2

CDR3: ASSRTGTDYEQY
V: TRBV7-9
J: TRBJ2-7

CDR3: ASSLVPSGGRNEQF
V: TRBV7-2
J: TRBJ2-1

CDR3: ASSPTGYRTEAF
V: TRBV5-6
J: TRBJ1-1

CDR3: ASSSQGDTEAF
V: TRBV5-1
J: TRBJ1-1

CDR3: ASSPGTGDGYGYT
V: TRBV6-6
J: TRBJ1-2

CDR3: ASSRLPRQTNYGYT
V: TRBV5-4
J: TRBJ1-2

CDR3: ASSLGRGMGEKLF
V: TRBV7-9
J: TRBJ1-4

CDR3: ASSPRQAGGNSPLH
V: TRBV7-2
J: TRBJ1-6

CDR3: ASSRQGMGTEAF
V: TRBV6-5
J: TRBJ1-1

CDR3: ASSPSGQGALNGYT
V: TRBV18
J: TRBJ1-2

CDR3: ASSATGGAKNEQF
V: TRBV11-1
J: TRBJ2-1

CDR3: ASSGGTGSTDTQY
V: TRBV9
J: TRBJ2-3

CDR3: ASSLYRSSGNTIY
V: TRBV6-5
J: TRBJ1-3

CDR3: ASSIGRPYGYT
V: TRBV19
J: TRBJ1-2

CDR3: SVEVTGTGELF
V: TRBV29-1
J: TRBJ2-2

CDR3: ASSFRDRDYEQY
V: TRBV5-6
J: TRBJ2-7

CDR3: ASSLTSTDTQY
V: TRBV3-1/TRBV3-2
J: TRBJ2-3

CDR3: ASSPRSGGAGELF
V: TRBV3-1/TRBV3-2
J: TRBJ2-2

CDR3: ASVGQGPATDTQY
V: TRBV2
J: TRBJ2-3

CDR3: ASSWEGAGGKETQY
V: TRBV5-4
J: TRBJ2-5